This section outlines one TCR beta chain sequence together with its context. Its target is not known. Sequenced by immunoSEQ multiplex PCR; TCRdb stores in-frame clones only, minus some. This sample yields about 500,000 clones, of which roughly nine tenths are seen a single time; about 1.5% belongs to the top ten. The data derive from a study of Ad26.COV2.S vaccination and SARS-CoV-2 variants. Background on the study: Donor allocation was to the COV1001 Ad26.COV2.S trial arm.

The study, taken as a whole, reports: Placebo recipients trailed vaccine recipients in spike-specific TCR breadth.

This sample's treatment: 15 to 20 received Ad26.COV2.S at low or high dose, single or two shots; about 5 received placebo; per-sample allocation not given. Collection of the samples took place on day 63 after the first injection of vaccine or placebo. Cohort 1b enrolled adults aged 18-55 years in Boston. This TCR came from a person aged 18-65 years who received the Ad26.COV2.S COVID-19 vaccine or a placebo. Sequences were derived from peripheral blood, sampled in a trial of Ad26.COV2.S vaccine versus placebo.

In DNA form, the CDR3 reads TGCGCCAGCCGTGACGAAAGCTATGGCTACACCTTC. Translation: CASRDESYGYTF. This rearrangement joins TRBV5-1 to TRBJ1-2; no clear D. Germline V gene lookup returns CDR1 SGHRS and CDR2 YFSETQ. The CDR3 runs to 12 residues. Trimming took 7 bases from V and 4 from J, leaving 11 bases between them.